The TCR beta chain under discussion was sequenced for a study of blood T cell repertoires in COVID-19. Study details: Samples taken during acute and convalescent COVID-19 were collected in the United States, Italy and Spain. Nucleic acid was either cDNA or gDNA, and it came from T cells, B-cell-depleted T cells, or PBMCs.

Deletions cut 0 bases from V and 0 bases from J, with 11 bases between. Germline values: CDR1 MNHEY, CDR2 SMNVEV (reference sequence). The CDR3 is 16 residues long. Original handling: Using reference gene primer amplification, nucleated cell counts were estimated. The protocol was immunoSEQ multiplex PCR, while the TCRdb copy is restricted to in-frame clones and leaves out a portion. Clone size and the V and J calls come from that table; the DNA yielded D and trimming. The sample lists fewer than 150,000 clones, approximately 80% occurring once. The sequencing input was peripheral blood. The chain carries TRBV27 and TRBJ1-1; a weak D match, TRBD1 (5 bases). This sequence originates from a woman aged 50 to 60 with acute or convalescent COVID-19. The CDR3 reads CASSLSGRALNTEAFF. In nucleotides, the CDR3 is TGTGCCAGCAGTTTATCGGGCAGGGCACTGAACACTGAAGCTTTCTTT.